One and the same sample provided the 11 T cell receptor beta chains below, sequenced in a study of T cell responses to AZD1222 COVID-19 vaccine. Using immunoSEQ multiplex PCR, the repertoire was profiled, and TCRdb retains in-frame clones only, with some absent. Altogether around 45,000 clones are present, around 90% being singletons, with the ten largest covering about 40%. Sequencing used peripheral blood, obtained 28 days after the second AZD1222 dose. The receptors shown here come from an adult who received the AZD1222 COVID-19 vaccine.

The CDR3, as DNA: TGTGCCACCAGTGATTTCTCGGGAGGGAGCAATCAGCCCCAGCATTTT. It yields the protein CATSDFSGGSNQPQHF. The rearrangement joins TRBV24-1 to TRBJ1-5; no definite D call. The CDR3 runs to 16 residues. V was pared by 1 base and J by 1 base, with 10 bases between. CDR1 is KGHDR, CDR2 SFDVKD, per germline.

The chain links TRBV3-1 (or the pseudogene TRBV3-2) to TRBJ2-7; possible D gene TRBD2, 5 bases. The V end was cut by 4 bases, the J end by 6 bases, with 13 bases between. Germline V lookup: CDR1 LGHDT, CDR2 YNNKEL (reference sequence). This CDR3 is 13 amino acids long. CDR3 nucleotide sequence: TGTGCCAGCAGCCCCCGGGGAAGATCCGAGCAGTACTTC. Amino acids: CASSPRGRSEQYF.

This rearrangement joins TRBV4-3 to TRBJ1-4; D may be TRBD1 (5 bases). Germline CDR1 and CDR2: LGHNA and YSLEER. The CDR3 is made up of 14 amino acids. The V end was cut by 6 bases, the J end by 4 bases, with 12 bases between. Written as DNA, the CDR3 is TGCGCCAGCAGACCGGGACCGGGTAATGAAAAACTGTTTTTT. This encodes CASRPGPGNEKLFF.

This chain uses TRBV6-5 with TRBJ2-3; perhaps D is TRBD1 or TRBD2 (5 bases each). Germline CDR1 is MNHEY and CDR2 is SVGAGI. Between the trimmed V and J ends, which lost 5 bases and 0 bases, there was a span of 12 bases. The CDR3 runs 15 residues. CDR3 DNA: TGTGCCAGCAGTCAGGGAGTGTCTAGCACAGATACGCAGTATTTT. Its translation: CASSQGVSSTDTQYF.

This sequence joins TRBV7-6 and TRBJ2-7; TRBD1 agrees at 9 bases. The CDR3 sequence is 15 residues long. Germline trimming cut 4 bases from V and 0 bases from J; bases unmatched to any gene: 4. CDR1 and CDR2 (germline): SGHVS, FNYEAQ. The CDR3 DNA follows: TGTGCCAGCAGCTGGGGACAGGGAAGCTCCTACGAGCAGTACTTC. Its translation is CASSWGQGSSYEQYF.

V and J are TRBV5-6 and TRBJ1-2, with D possibly being TRBD1 (5 bases). Per germline, CDR1 SGHDT and CDR2 YYEEEE. The ends were cut back, 1 base at V and 8 bases at J, with 18 bases in the middle. The CDR3 has 15 residues. The CDR3 region is CASSLYQGSSGGYTF. CDR3 coding DNA: TGTGCCAGCAGCTTGTATCAGGGATCGTCTGGGGGCTACACCTTC.

The CDR3 DNA sequence: TGTGCCAGTAGTATAACGGGGGCACCAGAGACCCAGTACTTC. Translated: CASSITGAPETQYF. V and J are TRBV19 and TRBJ2-5, with D perhaps matching TRBD1 or TRBD2 (6 bases each). The germline V gene has CDR1 LNHDA and CDR2 SQIVND (reference sequence). With 2 bases removed from V and 4 bases from J, the gap between germline ends came to 11 bases. The length of the CDR3 is 14 residues.

This clone was found a few times. The V and J genes are TRBV6-5 and TRBJ1-1; the D gene is possibly TRBD1 (5 bases). The CDR3 covers 15 residues. The V end lost 0 bases, the J end lost 1 base, and 9 bases lay between the germline ends. Germline V gene data show CDR1 as MNHEY and CDR2 as SVGAGI. For the CDR3, the DNA is TGTGCCAGCAGTTACTCGAAGGGGACGAACACTGAAGCTTTCTTT. Translated, it gives CASSYSKGTNTEAFF.

The chain combines TRBV5-6 with TRBJ1-5, with D unclear. The CDR3 consists of 14 residues. V was trimmed by 1 base and J by 3 bases, leaving 8 bases between them. CDR1 SGHDT and CDR2 YYEEEE come from the germline V gene. The CDR3 region is CASSLSGVNQPQHF. The CDR3 region has the DNA TGTGCCAGCAGCTTGTCTGGGGTCAATCAGCCCCAGCATTTT.

The chain uses TRBV12-3 or TRBV12-4 and TRBJ1-3; D is unresolved. The CDR3 is made up of 11 amino acids. V dropped 3 bases and J dropped 8 bases, with 5 bases sitting between them. CDR3 sequence: CASSFRDTIYF. The CDR3 nucleotides are TGTGCCAGCAGTTTTAGGGACACCATATATTTT.

The chain recombines TRBV9 with TRBJ1-3; no definite D call. V lost 2 bases to trimming and J lost 0 bases, with 9 bases between them. Germline V gene lookup returns CDR1 SGDLS and CDR2 YYNGEE. The CDR3 loop spans 15 amino acids. The CDR3 is CASSVEGDSGNTIYF. The DNA of the CDR3 is TGTGCCAGCAGCGTTGAAGGAGACTCTGGAAACACCATATATTTT. Full variable domain (missing parts from reference TRBV9 and TRBJ1-3): DSGVTQTPKHLITATGQRVTLRCSPRSGDLSVYWYQQSLDQGLQFLIQYYNGEERAKGNILERFSAQQFPDLHSELNLSSLELGDSALYFCASSVEGDSGNTIYFGEGSWLTVV.